Shown below are 23 T cell receptor beta chains from a single sample sequenced in a study of blood T cell repertoires in COVID-19. This table comes from immunoSEQ multiplex PCR, and its TCRdb copy is limited to in-frame clones, with some not included. The table includes about 400,000 clones, 87% detected once. Input material: PBMCs or T cells enriched from blood (not recorded which). These TCRs come from a woman in her forties or fifties who had recovered from COVID-19.

The chain joins TRBV27 to TRBJ2-3; TRBD2 matches 10 bases. V shed 4 bases, J shed 2 bases, and the junction held 6 bases outside the gene matches. CDR3 length: 16 amino acids. The germline CDR1 and CDR2 sequences are MNHEY and SMNVEV (reference sequence). The CDR3 here is CASSSTSGQTTDTQYF. In DNA, the CDR3 is TGTGCCAGCAGTTCGACTAGCGGGCAAACCACAGATACGCAGTATTTT.

This clone came up a few times. The V gene is TRBV25-1, the J gene TRBJ2-3; 7 positions agree with TRBD2. J gave up 0 bases and V 7 bases, and 10 bases lay outside the gene matches. The V gene's germline CDR1 is MGHDK and CDR2 SYGVNS. The CDR3 spans 16 residues. The CDR3: CASNSGESPSTDTQYF. CDR3 sequence (DNA): TGTGCCAGCAACAGCGGGGAGTCCCCTAGCACAGATACGCAGTATTTT.

This sequence joins TRBV5-6 and TRBJ1-2; tentatively, D is TRBD1 (5 bases). V lost 8 bases to trimming and J lost 3 bases, with 17 bases between them. CDR1 is SGHDT, CDR2 YYEEEE, per germline. The CDR3 contains 14 residues. Here the CDR3 reads CARQGSSPDYGYTF. DNA for the CDR3: TGTGCCAGGCAGGGAAGCAGTCCTGACTATGGCTACACCTTC.

This clone was picked up a small number of times. The rearrangement links TRBV18 to TRBJ2-3, with D possibly being TRBD1 (6 bases). Trimming removed 1 base at V and 0 bases at J, with 11 bases between. The germline CDR1 and CDR2 sequences are KGHSH and LQKENI. This CDR3 contains 16 residues. CDR3 bases: TGTGCCAGCTCACCACTGAGTAGGGGGAGCACAGATACGCAGTATTTT. Its protein product is CASSPLSRGSTDTQYF.

A single count supports this clone. CDR3 region: CASSISGGEPNTEAFF. DNA of the CDR3: TGTGCCAGCAGCATATCCGGGGGGGAACCGAACACTGAAGCTTTCTTT. This chain joins TRBV7-8 and TRBJ1-1, with D possibly matching TRBD1 (5 bases). Germline CDR1 and CDR2: SGHVS and FQNEAQ. Trimming stripped 5 bases from V and 1 base from J, with 17 bases between. The CDR3 spans 16 residues.

The chain employs TRBV28 and TRBJ1-5; D remains unclear. The ends were cut back, 3 bases at V and 6 bases at J, with 15 bases in the middle. The CDR3 spans 15 residues. Germline loops: CDR1 MDHEN, CDR2 SYDVKM. CDR3 residues: CASSFGSEGSQPQHF. DNA of the CDR3: TGTGCCAGCAGTTTCGGATCGGAGGGTAGTCAGCCCCAGCATTTT.

This chain joins TRBV5-6 and TRBJ1-6; D unclear. The CDR3 contains 16 residues. Between the trimmed V and J ends, which lost 0 bases and 8 bases, there was a span of 15 bases. Germline V CDR1 and CDR2: SGHDT, YYEEEE. In DNA form, the CDR3 reads TGTGCCAGCAGCTTGGCCTACAGCCCCTTCGATTCACCCCTCCACTTT. Amino acids: CASSLAYSPFDSPLHF.

CDR3 amino acids: CASSPIAGASNQPQHF. The DNA of the CDR3 is TGTGCCAGCAGTCCCATAGCGGGAGCTAGCAATCAGCCCCAGCATTTT. The chain has TRBV28 and TRBJ1-5; D ambiguous. V was pared by 5 bases and J by 0 bases, with 14 bases between. The germline CDR1 and CDR2 sequences are MDHEN and SYDVKM. This CDR3 spans 16 amino acids.

The chain employs TRBV6-5 and TRBJ1-6; D possibly corresponds to TRBD1 (6 bases). The CDR3 is 13 residues long. The V and J ends lost 6 bases and 11 bases respectively, with 14 bases between them. CDR1 is MNHEY, CDR2 SVGAGI, per germline. This CDR3 is CASSPGPGAPLHF. The CDR3, as DNA: TGTGCCAGCAGCCCCGGGCCAGGGGCACCCCTCCACTTT.

V usage is TRBV5-1 and J usage is TRBJ2-5; 7 bases agree with TRBD1. CDR1 and CDR2 from the germline V gene are SGHRS and YFSETQ. The CDR3 extends over 14 amino acids. The junction had 1 base not matched to a gene; V was cut back by 2 bases and J by 0 bases. The CDR3 reads CASSLGTDQETQYF. CDR3 sequence (DNA): TGCGCCAGCAGCTTAGGGACAGACCAAGAGACCCAGTACTTC.

This chain uses TRBV27 with TRBJ1-5; no clear D gene. Germline CDR1 is MNHEY and CDR2 is SMNVEV (reference sequence). Trimming took off 6 bases at V and 2 bases at J, with 5 bases between the two ends. CDR3 size: 12 residues. Here the CDR3 reads CASRAGNQPQHF. CDR3 DNA: TGTGCCAGCAGGGCAGGCAATCAGCCCCAGCATTTT.

V gene TRBV7-9 combines with J gene TRBJ2-1; D possibly corresponds to TRBD1 (5 bases). Trimming took off 3 bases at V and 9 bases at J, with 15 bases between the two ends. CDR3 size: 14 residues. CDR1 is SEHNR and CDR2 is FQNEAQ in the germline V gene (reference sequence). The DNA of the CDR3 is TGTGCCAGCAGCTTGACAGATCCCCCGCGTGAGCAGTTCTTC. This encodes CASSLTDPPREQFF.

The rearrangement joins TRBV19 to TRBJ1-1; TRBD1 matches at 7 bases. This CDR3 region has 15 residues. With V trimmed by 4 bases and J by 0 bases, 5 bases remained unmatched. Germline CDR1 is LNHDA and CDR2 is SQIVND (reference sequence). CDR3 DNA: TGTGCCAGTAGTAAAACAGGGGTTATGAACACTGAAGCTTTCTTT. Translation: CASSKTGVMNTEAFF. The whole variable domain, remainder taken from reference TRBV19 and TRBJ1-1, is DGGITQSPKYLFRKEGQNVTLSCEQNLNHDAMYWYRQDPGQGLRLIYYSQIVNDFQKGDIAEGYSVSREKKESFPLTVTSAQKNPTAFYLCASSKTGVMNTEAFFGQGTRLTVV.

V usage is TRBV9 and J usage is TRBJ1-1, with 7 bases aligning to TRBD1. V lost 3 bases to trimming and J lost 6 bases; unmatched junction nucleotides: 8. This CDR3 region has 14 residues. From germline, CDR1 is SGDLS and CDR2 YYNGEE. The CDR3 region is CASSDRDRDPEAFF. CDR3 nucleotide sequence: TGTGCCAGCAGCGACCGGGACAGAGACCCTGAAGCTTTCTTT.

This clone was seen many times. This chain connects TRBV5-1 to TRBJ1-6, with 8 bases fitting TRBD1. CDR1 is SGHRS and CDR2 is YFSETQ in the germline V gene. This CDR3 has 15 residues. J lost 8 bases, V lost 1 base, and 5 bases had no gene match. The CDR3 spells CASSLIQGAYSPLHF. The CDR3 nucleotides are TGCGCCAGCAGCTTGATCCAGGGGGCTTATTCACCCCTCCACTTT.

The genes are TRBV7-9 and TRBJ1-3; 11 nucleotides agree with TRBD1. The CDR3 is made up of 17 amino acids. After removal of 5 bases from V and 4 bases from J, the junction contained 10 bases not matched to a gene. Germline V gene data show CDR1 as SEHNR and CDR2 as FQNEAQ (reference sequence). In DNA form, the CDR3 reads TGTGCCAGCAGCCGTTCCGGGACAGGGGGATCGGGAAACACCATATATTTT. It translates to CASSRSGTGGSGNTIYF.

This clone was seen only once. This chain links TRBV30 with TRBJ2-2; the D gene is possibly TRBD2 (6 bases). The CDR3 length is 14 residues. The germline gives CDR1 GTSNPN, CDR2 SVGIG (reference sequence). V gave up 8 bases and J gave up 0 bases, with 13 bases separating them. CDR3 bases: TGTGCCGGACGCCGGGAGACGAACACCGGGGAGCTGTTTTTT. This encodes CAGRRETNTGELFF.

This clone has a single count. The V gene is TRBV27, the J gene TRBJ1-4; a possible D gene is TRBD1 (6 bases). Per germline, CDR1 MNHEY and CDR2 SMNVEV (reference sequence). The germline V and J ends were trimmed by 7 bases and 4 bases, with 16 bases remaining between them. The CDR3 totals 15 residues. CDR3 nucleotides: TGTGCCAGCACGAGAACAGGGCTAGGTAATGAAAAACTGTTTTTT. This gives the protein CASTRTGLGNEKLFF.

CDR3 DNA: TGCGCCAGCAGCCAACAAAACGGGAGAAAAGTGGGCAATGAGCAGTTCTTC. Translation: CASSQQNGRKVGNEQFF. The chain uses TRBV4-1 and TRBJ2-1; possibly TRBD2 for D (6 bases). The germline V gene has CDR1 MGHRA and CDR2 YSYEKL. The CDR3 contains 17 residues. Trimming shortened V by 2 bases and J by 6 bases, and 20 bases separated the two germline ends.

This chain joins TRBV18 and TRBJ2-1; 14 positions agree with TRBD2. The germline gives CDR1 KGHSH, CDR2 LQKENI. Trimming cost V 3 bases and J 7 bases; bases outside gene matches: 11. The CDR3 is 18 residues long. CDR3 amino acids: CASSPSRPGLAGANEQFF. The DNA for the CDR3 is TGTGCCAGCTCACCTAGCAGGCCGGGACTAGCGGGGGCAAATGAGCAGTTCTTC.

The CDR3 DNA follows: TGTGCCAGCACGGGATTGAGAGGAAACACCATATATTTT. Residues: CASTGLRGNTIYF. The chain combines TRBV28 with TRBJ1-3; D remains unclear. The CDR3 contains 13 residues. The ends were cut back, 7 bases at V and 4 bases at J, with 11 bases in the middle. Germline CDR1 is MDHEN and CDR2 is SYDVKM. Full variable domain (rest looked up from reference TRBV28 and TRBJ1-3): DVKVTQSSRYLVKRTGEKVFLECVQDMDHENMFWYRQDPGLGLRLIYFSYDVKMKEKGDIPEGYSVSREKKERFSLILESASTNQTSMYLCASTGLRGNTIYFGEGSWLTVV.

The genes are TRBV7-2 and TRBJ1-1, with D perhaps TRBD1 (5 bases). The CDR3 sequence is 14 residues long. The germline V gene has CDR1 SGHTA and CDR2 FQGNSA. V was cut by 4 bases and J by 2 bases, with 11 bases left in between. The CDR3 spells CASSSYRFNTEAFF. DNA of the CDR3: TGTGCCAGCAGCTCATACAGGTTTAACACTGAAGCTTTCTTT.

This clone was recorded at least ten times. The chain has TRBV3-1 (or the pseudogene TRBV3-2) and TRBJ2-2, with 12 bases matching TRBD2. The CDR3 runs to 18 residues. V shed 6 bases and J 4 bases; nucleotides not matched to a gene: 12. Germline loops: CDR1 LGHDT, CDR2 YNNKEL (reference sequence). CDR3 nucleotide sequence: TGTGCCAGCAGTCGCCCCTCTAGCGGGGGGGCCTCCACCGGGGAGCTGTTTTTT. Protein: CASSRPSSGGASTGELFF.